The rows below give T cell receptor beta chains drawn from one sample of a study of blood T cell repertoires in COVID-19. Assay: immunoSEQ multiplex PCR; the TCRdb copy retains only in-frame clones and omits some. The table has roughly 250,000 clones, less than 90% seen once. Sample: peripheral blood. These receptors were obtained from a man in his fifties or sixties who had recovered from COVID-19. The CDR3 runs from the conserved cysteine through the conserved F or W. The D gene is left open where the match is weak. Size values are once, few and many counts, or a class for expanded clones, and some rows have none.

clone size	V gene	J gene	D gene	CDR3 protein	CDR3 DNA
NA	TRBV6-5	TRBJ1-2	TRBD1	CASSYPGGGDYGYTF	TGTGCCAGCAGTTACCCGGGAGGGGGCGACTATGGCTACACCTTC
NA	TRBV7-8	TRBJ2-1	NA	CASSRGLFSYNEQFF	TGTGCCAGCAGCCGAGGACTTTTCTCCTACAATGAGCAGTTCTTC
NA	TRBV29-1	TRBJ2-5	TRBD1	CSVDDRGVETQYF	TGCAGCGTTGATGACAGGGGCGTTGAGACCCAGTACTTC
NA	TRBV6-1	TRBJ1-2	TRBD1	CASSERPGGYGYTF	TGTGCCAGCAGTGAACGGCCAGGGGGTTATGGCTACACCTTC
NA	TRBV18	TRBJ1-5	TRBD1	CASSGTGGPYSNQPQHF	TGTGCCAGCTCAGGGACAGGGGGACCTTATAGCAATCAGCCCCAGCATTTT
NA	TRBV5-4	TRBJ2-7	NA	CASSLNVQVYEQYF	TGTGCCAGCAGCTTAAACGTCCAGGTCTACGAGCAGTACTTC
NA	TRBV5-1	TRBJ2-5	NA	CASSLLGSETQYF	TGCGCCAGCAGCTTACTAGGCTCGGAGACCCAGTACTTC
once	TRBV24-1	TRBJ1-3	NA	CATSDSGGSGNTIYF	TGTGCCACCAGTGATTCGGGTGGGAGCGGAAACACCATATATTTT
once	TRBV6-2/TRBV6-3	TRBJ1-4	TRBD1	CASTPDQGAFEKLFF	TGTGCCAGCACCCCAGATCAGGGGGCGTTTGAAAAACTGTTTTTT
NA	TRBV6-5	TRBJ1-4	NA	CASSSGGINEKLFF	TGTGCCAGCAGCTCGGGGGGAATTAATGAAAAACTGTTTTTT
NA	TRBV3-1/TRBV3-2	TRBJ1-1	NA	CASSHINTEAFF	TGTGCCAGCAGCCATATAAACACTGAAGCTTTCTTT
NA	TRBV7-8	TRBJ2-1	NA	CASSKQGPYNEQFF	TGTGCCAGCAGCAAACAGGGACCCTACAATGAGCAGTTCTTC
NA	TRBV30	TRBJ1-2	NA	CAWSVGGLRGYTF	TGTGCCTGGAGTGTCGGGGGGCTGCGTGGCTACACCTTC
NA	TRBV7-8	TRBJ2-4	NA	CASTNSGVRGIQYF	TGTGCCAGCACGAACTCGGGAGTTAGAGGCATTCAGTACTTC
once	TRBV19	TRBJ2-7	NA	CASSLDYPRSYEQYF	TGTGCCAGTAGCTTGGACTATCCCCGCTCCTACGAGCAGTACTTC
NA	TRBV5-1	TRBJ2-1	NA	CASSPEFINEQFF	TGCGCCAGCAGCCCTGAGTTCATCAATGAGCAGTTCTTC
NA	TRBV7-2	TRBJ2-1	TRBD2	CASSAAGGRFYNEQFF	TGTGCCAGCAGCGCCGCGGGGGGGAGGTTTTACAATGAGCAGTTCTTC
NA	TRBV19	TRBJ1-6	NA	CASSIGRGSDSPLHF	TGTGCCAGTAGTATAGGACGGGGTTCGGATTCACCCCTCCACTTT
NA	TRBV15	TRBJ1-5	NA	CATARTVSNQPQHF	TGTGCCACCGCACGGACAGTTAGCAATCAGCCCCAGCATTTT
NA	TRBV29-1	TRBJ2-5	TRBD2	CSAPSLGLAGTQYF	TGCAGCGCCCCTAGCCTGGGACTAGCGGGGACCCAGTACTTC
NA	TRBV5-4	TRBJ1-4	NA	CASSLAGEANEKLFF	TGTGCCAGCAGCTTGGCTGGAGAGGCTAATGAAAAACTGTTTTTT
NA	TRBV9	TRBJ1-2	TRBD1	CASSVGPFGQENYGYTF	TGTGCCAGCAGCGTAGGTCCCTTTGGACAGGAGAACTATGGCTACACCTTC
NA	TRBV24-1	TRBJ2-6	TRBD1	CATSDSGTGWGANVLTF	TGTGCCACCAGTGACTCCGGGACAGGGTGGGGGGCCAACGTCCTGACTTTC
NA	TRBV4-1	TRBJ2-3	NA	CASSHRRGVTDTQYF	TGCGCCAGCAGCCACAGAAGGGGTGTAACAGATACGCAGTATTTT
NA	TRBV2	TRBJ1-2	TRBD1	CASSKDRSMGNYGYTF	TGTGCCAGCAGCAAGGACAGGAGCATGGGGAACTATGGCTACACCTTC
NA	TRBV6-6	TRBJ2-7	TRBD2	CASSPTSGETYEQYF	TGTGCCAGCAGCCCCACTAGCGGGGAAACCTACGAGCAGTACTTC
NA	TRBV5-1	TRBJ2-7	NA	CASSLVNEQYF	TGCGCCAGCAGCTTGGTAAACGAGCAGTACTTC
NA	TRBV9	TRBJ2-1	TRBD1	CASSAPGQGANEQFF	TGTGCCAGCAGCGCACCGGGACAGGGGGCCAATGAGCAGTTCTTC
NA	TRBV6-5	TRBJ1-1	NA	CASSLGTRLIEAFF	TGTGCCAGCAGTCTCGGGACAAGACTTATTGAAGCTTTCTTT
NA	TRBV29-1	TRBJ2-7	NA	CSVGQGSYEQYF	TGCAGCGTTGGTCAGGGATCCTACGAGCAGTACTTC
once	TRBV7-2	TRBJ1-2	NA	CASSLKISGTRYGYTF	TGTGCCAGCAGCTTAAAGATATCCGGGACTAGGTATGGCTACACCTTC
NA	TRBV7-3	TRBJ2-3	TRBD2	CASSPQSGGSDTQYF	TGTGCCAGCAGCCCCCAATCCGGGGGGTCAGATACGCAGTATTTT
once	TRBV3-1/TRBV3-2	TRBJ2-3	TRBD2	CASSHRGLAGGWSSTDTQYF	TGTGCCAGCAGCCATCGGGGACTAGCGGGGGGCTGGTCTAGCACAGATACGCAGTATTTT
NA	TRBV7-2	TRBJ2-7	TRBD1	CASSLRTGINEQYF	TGTGCCAGCAGCTTACGGACAGGGATCAACGAGCAGTACTTC
NA	TRBV5-5	TRBJ1-1	NA	CASSFGTEAFF	TGTGCCAGCAGCTTCGGCACTGAAGCTTTCTTT
NA	TRBV6-5	TRBJ2-7	NA	CASSRDGEAYEQYF	TGTGCCAGCAGTCGCGACGGAGAGGCCTACGAGCAGTACTTC
NA	TRBV6-6	TRBJ1-6	NA	CASKRTLNSPLHF	TGTGCCAGCAAACGGACTTTGAATTCACCCCTCCACTTT
NA	TRBV5-6	TRBJ1-1	NA	CASSLMGGRLNTEAFF	TGTGCCAGCAGCTTGATGGGGGGAAGGCTGAACACTGAAGCTTTCTTT
NA	TRBV30	TRBJ2-1	NA	CAWSSVYEQFF	TGTGCCTGGAGTTCGGTATATGAGCAGTTCTTC
NA	TRBV30	TRBJ1-5	NA	CAWTPNSNQPQHF	TGTGCCTGGACCCCTAATAGCAATCAGCCCCAGCATTTT
NA	TRBV7-3	TRBJ1-1	NA	CASSPSGGWTEAFF	TGTGCCAGCAGCCCGAGCGGTGGTTGGACTGAAGCTTTCTTT